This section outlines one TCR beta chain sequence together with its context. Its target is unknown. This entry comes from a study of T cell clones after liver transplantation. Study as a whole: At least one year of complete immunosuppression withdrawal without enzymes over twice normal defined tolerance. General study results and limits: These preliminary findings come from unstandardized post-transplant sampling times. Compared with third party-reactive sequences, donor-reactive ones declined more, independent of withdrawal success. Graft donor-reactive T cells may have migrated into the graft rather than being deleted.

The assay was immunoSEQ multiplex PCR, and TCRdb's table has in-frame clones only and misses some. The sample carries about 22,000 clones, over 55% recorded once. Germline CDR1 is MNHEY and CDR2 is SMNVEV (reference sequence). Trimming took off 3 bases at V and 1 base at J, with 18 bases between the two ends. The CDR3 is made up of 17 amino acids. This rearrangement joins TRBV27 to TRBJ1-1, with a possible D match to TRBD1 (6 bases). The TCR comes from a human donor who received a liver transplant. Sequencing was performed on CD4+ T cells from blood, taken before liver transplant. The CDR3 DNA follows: TGTGCCAGCAGTTTCCAGGGGACTCATAGCGCGAACACTGAAGCTTTCTTT. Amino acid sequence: CASSFQGTHSANTEAFF.